What follows describes a single TCR beta chain. Its specific antigen is unknown. One base away there is no much larger clone; base qualities are not given. From the cysteine through the phenylalanine, the CDR3 covers 13 amino acids. Left in the record is the CDR3 DNA by itself, 39 bases read in frame from the first base. V loses 2 bases, J loses 0 bases, and the germline ends lie 5 bases apart. According to the germline V gene, CDR1 reads SGHTA and CDR2 reads FQGNSA. These data originate in a study of shared clonotypes between healthy human individuals (dated by TCRdb to 2018 to 2021). Turning to the overall study: Two women and a few men aged 18 to 49 years were included in the cohort. Blood TCR repertoires of roughly five healthy adults were deeply sequenced to estimate repertoire size and the extent of clonotype sharing between individuals. To increase sequencing depth and limit assay-specific biases, different laboratories used diverse techniques to prepare libraries and sequence TCR repertoires. Between about 0.94 and 8.9 billion PBMCs per donor were obtained by leukapheresis. For each donor, CD4 naive and CD4 memory were each given three plates, CD8 naive was given two plates, and CD8 memory was given one plate.

Findings and caveats that apply to the study as a whole: The small number of donors limited the genetic and exposure-history diversity represented. Sampling was restricted to blood, and TCR repertoires in tissue are likely to differ from TCR repertoires in blood. Compared with non-shared clonotypes, the clonotypes found in all four sorted-subset donors had higher generation probabilities. Rarefaction of sorted-subset datasets indicated incomplete sequencing despite the large sequencing depth. Estimated clonotype richness was generally larger for naive than for memory subsets. Sharing across a few donors was observed for roughly 5% of naive CD4, over 3% of naive CD8, 2.3% of memory CD4, and about 0.38% of memory CD8 clonotypes. Pairwise subsampling indicated that sequencing depth was expected to affect the degree of clonotype sharing among donors.

TCR CDR3 regions were amplified from genomic DNA by multiplex PCR using the deep immunoSEQ assay. Genomic DNA extracted from each cell subset was distributed evenly over all wells of several immunoSEQ 96-well plates, and each plate served as one replicate. Each replicate PCR for sorted subsets received around 200 ng genomic DNA, equal to about 29,000 T cell genomes. The purified libraries were quantified using a Qubit 3.0 fluorometer, sized with a Bioanalyzer 2100, and then quantified again using the KAPA Library Quantification kit. Each immunoSEQ 96-well plate was sequenced on its own single-read 150-cycle Illumina NextSeq 550 flow cell. The published analysis was carried out like this. Because the immunoSEQ output held only junctional sequences and lacked quality scores, the filtering could not match the filtering applied to full-length reads. Sequences were annotated with PyIR, a Python wrapper for IgBLAST v1.9, and V/J genes and CDR3 were assigned using IMGT germline references. Any read was removed if the V/J assignment was weak (E-value above 1e-6), the CDR3 was missing, or the read contained stop codons, out-of-frame junctions, or ambiguous translated residues. V3J clonotypes were defined by identical inferred V gene, J gene, and CDR3 amino acid sequence. To compute the percentage overlap between repertoires, the number of shared unique clonotypes was divided by the size of the smaller repertoire. RTK rarefaction, the Chao1 estimator, and Recon v2.1 estimates of unobserved clonotypes were used to assess repertoire richness. OLGA was used to compute generation probabilities for all TCRbeta clonotypes that the gDNA method yielded from a handful of donors. TCRdb provides this immuneACCESS table in a form limited to in-frame rearrangements. Some clones are lacking; in checked studies, under half of them reflect an unresolved V gene, and why the rest are absent is not known. That table furnishes V, J and clone size, whereas the DNA furnished D and trimming. This sample lists about 2,500,000 clones; about 92% were detected once. The ten largest clones capture over 0.12% of the sample.

The donors were healthy, HIV-negative adults who had no recently reported acute infections or vaccinations. Every donor was a Caucasian adult residing in Nashville, Tennessee, USA. CD4+ T cells were enriched through magnetic negative selection, after which naive cells were positively selected on CD45RA and the remaining negative fraction served as the memory subset. After blood collection by leukapheresis, PBMCs were isolated using Ficoll-Histopaque density gradient centrifugation and then cryopreserved in the vapor phase of liquid nitrogen. Analytical flow cytometry was used to check the purity and quantity of every magnetically sorted T cell population. Each sorted fraction had its genomic DNA isolated and then quantified by UV absorbance on a Nanodrop 2000c.

The sequencing input was naive CD4+ T cells sorted from blood. This specimen's cell subset or site label, interpreted: CD45RA+ positively selected. The V and J segments used are TRBV7-2 and TRBJ2-7, with the D gene call left open. This TCR was recovered from a man younger than 35 in good health. The base sequence is TGTGCCAGCAGCTTAAACCCCTCCTACGAGCAGTACTTC. This sequence encodes CASSLNPSYEQYF.